This T cell receptor (beta chain) emerged from a study of CD8 T cells in ankylosing spondylitis. The V end lost 1 base, the J end lost 0 bases, and 10 bases lay between the germline ends. The CDR3 covers 16 residues. The V gene's germline CDR1 is SGHAT and CDR2 FQNNGV. Study-wide results and caveats: Made up of roughly 8 highly homologous variants, a TCR beta motif appeared characteristic of ankylosing spondylitis blood. Clones tied to disease were said to be significantly enriched in matched ankylosing spondylitis synovial fluid.

TCR beta libraries were made by quantitative 5'-RACE with molecular barcodes. Each CDR3 protein is one row after TCRdb ran MiXCR on the 5' RACE reads. The sample contains some 130,000 distinct CDR3 sequences, roughly an eighth of which appear only once. As regards this clonotype: Its specificity is not known.

The sequence was obtained from a female donor with ankylosing spondylitis or in good health (not recorded which). The sample comprised blood, either unsorted or a sorted T cell fraction (not recorded which). The gene calls are TRBV11-2 and TRBJ2-1; TRBD2 is a possible D gene (6 bases). The CDR3 DNA reads TGTGCCAGCAGCTTAGTCGGGACTTACTCCTACAATGAGCAGTTCTTC. Translating it yields CASSLVGTYSYNEQFF.